The 25 T cell receptor beta chains below all came from one sample that was sequenced in a study of blood T cell repertoires in COVID-19 (dated by TCRdb to the early 2020s). Library generation was performed with the immunoSEQ multiplex PCR assay. In TCRdb, the immuneACCESS table is reduced to in-frame sequences with V and J assigned. These tables do not hold every clone; where another copy was compared, an unresolved V gene accounts for under half, and the others remain unexplained. In this sample the table shows about 24,000 clones, 86% of which occur a single time. The ten most abundant clones make up approximately 25% of the sample. Sequences were obtained from peripheral blood. These receptors originate from a human donor with active COVID-19. The donor label of this sample is uncertain.

V usage is TRBV5-1 and J usage is TRBJ1-1; 7 bases are a match to TRBD1. Trimming removed 3 bases from V and 1 base from J; junction bases left unmatched: 3. Germline CDR1 is SGHRS and CDR2 is YFSETQ. The CDR3 sequence is 14 residues long. As DNA, the CDR3 is TGCGCCAGCAGCTGGGGACAGCAGAACACTGAAGCTTTCTTT. Translating gives CASSWGQQNTEAFF.

The chain uses TRBV5-1 and TRBJ1-4, with a possible D match to TRBD1 (5 bases). The CDR3 is made up of 15 amino acids. In germline, CDR1 is SGHRS, CDR2 YFSETQ. The germline V and J ends were trimmed by 1 base and 0 bases, with 7 bases remaining between them. As DNA, the CDR3 is TGCGCCAGCAGCTTGTTAGGGGCAACTAATGAAAAACTGTTTTTT. It specifies CASSLLGATNEKLFF.

V is TRBV5-6 and J is TRBJ2-2; 9 nucleotides align to TRBD2. V lost 1 base, J lost 4 bases, and 5 bases stayed unmatched. The CDR3 is made up of 16 amino acids. CDR1 and CDR2 (germline): SGHDT, YYEEEE. The DNA for the CDR3 is TGTGCCAGCAGCTTGATGTGGCGGGGGGGCACCGGGGAGCTGTTTTTT. Translated: CASSLMWRGGTGELFF.

J is TRBJ2-2 and V is TRBV28, with 10 bases fitting TRBD2. The CDR3 has 18 amino acids. J gave up 0 bases and V 3 bases, and 7 bases lay outside the gene matches. CDR1 is MDHEN and CDR2 is SYDVKM in the germline V gene. In nucleotides, the CDR3 is TGTGCCAGCAGTTTGTCCACTAGCGGGAAGGCGAACACCGGGGAGCTGTTTTTT. Protein sequence: CASSLSTSGKANTGELFF.

V is TRBV5-4 and J is TRBJ2-1; no firm D call. Germline V gene lookup returns CDR1 SGHNT and CDR2 YYREEE (reference sequence). V lost 2 bases and J lost 5, with 17 bases in between. The CDR3 has 16 amino acids. CDR3 nucleotide sequence: TGTGCCAGCAGCTTCAGACCCGTCGTGGGCCACAATGAGCAGTTCTTC. It codes for CASSFRPVVGHNEQFF.

The chain is built from TRBV28 and TRBJ1-1, with D perhaps matching TRBD1 (5 bases). Trimming removed 2 bases at V and 3 bases at J, with 10 bases between. The germline V gene encodes CDR1 MDHEN and CDR2 SYDVKM. The CDR3 runs 14 residues. The DNA of the CDR3 is TGTGCCAGCAGTTTAGGCAGGGAAGACACTGAAGCTTTCTTT. Protein: CASSLGREDTEAFF.

The chain uses TRBV3-1 (or the pseudogene TRBV3-2) and TRBJ2-5; TRBD2 matches 7 bases. The CDR3 is 15 amino acids. V trimming: 0 bases; J trimming: 6 bases; junction bases outside the gene matches: 7. CDR1 and CDR2 from the germline V gene are LGHDT and YNNKEL (reference sequence). CDR3 residues: CASSQEGEGPKTQYF. Written as DNA, the CDR3 is TGTGCCAGCAGCCAAGAAGGGGAGGGGCCCAAGACCCAGTACTTC.

The V gene is TRBV9, the J gene TRBJ1-1; D may be TRBD1 (6 bases). CDR3 size: 15 residues. The germline CDR1 and CDR2 sequences are SGDLS and YYNGEE. V was pared by 1 base and J by 6 bases, with 16 bases between. CDR3 nucleotide sequence: TGTGCCAGCAGCGTAAATCCCGGTGGGGGCTCTGAAGCTTTCTTT. It encodes CASSVNPGGGSEAFF.

The rearrangement joins TRBV5-1 to TRBJ2-1, with 7 bases lining up with TRBD2. From germline, CDR1 is SGHRS and CDR2 YFSETQ. This CDR3 is 14 amino acids long. Unmatched junction bases numbered 8, after V lost 2 bases and J lost 9 bases. The CDR3 region has the DNA TGCGCCAGCAGCTTTATGGCGGGAGACGGTGAGCAGTTCTTC. It codes for CASSFMAGDGEQFF.

The chain employs TRBV28 and TRBJ1-2, with D possibly matching TRBD1 (5 bases). The CDR3 length is 16 residues. V was pared by 2 bases and J by 3 bases, with 16 bases between. Germline-derived CDR1 and CDR2 are MDHEN and SYDVKM. CDR3 protein: CASSLGGGRADYGYTF. For the CDR3, the DNA is TGTGCCAGCAGTTTAGGGGGTGGGAGGGCAGACTATGGCTACACCTTC.

The chain uses TRBV27 and TRBJ1-2; the D is unclear. Germline-derived CDR1 and CDR2 are MNHEY and SMNVEV (reference sequence). The V end was cut by 5 bases, the J end by 7 bases, with 14 bases between. This CDR3 has 13 amino acids. CDR3 bases: TGTGCCAGCAGTCCCCGGGAGGTTTCTGGCTACACCTTC. As protein: CASSPREVSGYTF.

The rearrangement uses TRBV25-1 and TRBJ1-3, with 8 bases that match TRBD1. V lost 4 bases to trimming and J lost 2 bases; unmatched junction nucleotides: 4. The CDR3 runs 15 residues. Germline loops: CDR1 MGHDK, CDR2 SYGVNS. DNA of the CDR3: TGTGCCAGCAGTGCGTCAGGGGGCCCTGGAAACACCATATATTTT. Its translation is CASSASGGPGNTIYF.

This clone was seen once. V is TRBV11-2 and J is TRBJ2-2; TRBD2 matches 14 bases. CDR1 is SGHAT and CDR2 is FQNNGV in the germline V gene. This CDR3 region has 19 residues. V lost 5 bases and J lost 7; bases outside the gene matches: 15. CDR3: CASSPRLAGGQKLGGELFF. CDR3 coding DNA: TGTGCCAGCAGCCCCCGACTAGCGGGGGGGCAGAAATTGGGCGGGGAGCTGTTTTTT.

In its sample, this clone was seen a few times. The chain combines TRBV28 with TRBJ2-7, with TRBD2 matching over 12 bases. The CDR3 has 14 residues. CDR1 and CDR2 from the germline V gene are MDHEN and SYDVKM. Losses at the gene ends were 4 bases for V and 4 bases for J; bases not matched to a gene: 2. In DNA, the CDR3 is TGTGCCAGCAGTTGGGGGACTAGCGGGTACGAGCAGTACTTC. Translation: CASSWGTSGYEQYF.

The chain employs TRBV12-5 and TRBJ1-4; tentative D call: TRBD1 (5 bases). Deletions cut 3 bases from V and 10 bases from J, with 9 bases between. The CDR3 has 12 amino acids. CDR1 is LGHNT and CDR2 is FRNRAP in the germline V gene. The CDR3 is CASGLGEGKLFF. The CDR3 nucleotides read TGTGCTAGTGGTTTAGGGGAAGGAAAACTGTTTTTT.

This clone was seen only once. The chain links TRBV19 to TRBJ1-2; D is uncertain. The CDR3 covers 13 residues. Germline values: CDR1 LNHDA, CDR2 SQIVND (reference sequence). V lost 3 bases, J lost 3 bases, and 8 bases lay in between. The CDR3 reads CASSIREDYGYTF. In DNA form, the CDR3 reads TGTGCCAGTAGTATTCGGGAGGACTATGGCTACACCTTC. Combining the CDR3 with reference TRBV19 and TRBJ1-2 gives the whole variable domain DGGITQSPKYLFRKEGQNVTLSCEQNLNHDAMYWYRQDPGQGLRLIYYSQIVNDFQKGDIAEGYSVSREKKESFPLTVTSAQKNPTAFYLCASSIREDYGYTFGSGTRLTVV.

V gene TRBV2 combines with J gene TRBJ2-2; a possible D gene is TRBD1 (5 bases). CDR3 length: 14 amino acids. With 6 bases removed from V and 6 bases from J, the gap between germline ends came to 14 bases. Looked up from germline, CDR1 is SNHLY and CDR2 is FYNNEI. The CDR3 region is CASRDSGFPGELFF. In DNA, the CDR3 is TGTGCCAGCAGAGATTCAGGGTTTCCCGGGGAGCTGTTTTTT.

The rearrangement links TRBV24-1 to TRBJ2-3, with D perhaps matching TRBD1 (6 bases). The CDR3 runs 15 residues. Trimming shortened V by 7 bases and J by 0 bases, and 13 bases separated the two germline ends. Germline assignment: CDR1 KGHDR and CDR2 SFDVKD. CDR3 region: CATSADSPSTDTQYF. The CDR3 DNA reads TGTGCCACCAGCGCGGACAGTCCTAGCACAGATACGCAGTATTTT.

The chain employs TRBV6-5 and TRBJ2-5; D is perhaps TRBD2 (6 bases). The CDR3 consists of 14 residues. Trimming removed 11 bases at V and 1 base at J, with 17 bases between. CDR1 MNHEY and CDR2 SVGAGI come from the germline V gene. This chain's CDR3 is CAGTAGTVQETQYF. The CDR3 DNA follows: TGTGCCGGTACGGCCGGGACTGTCCAAGAGACCCAGTACTTC.

This clone came up a few times. V is TRBV19 and J is TRBJ2-7; 7 nucleotides match TRBD1. V gave up 7 bases and J gave up 5 bases; unmatched junction bases: 8. The CDR3 is made up of 13 amino acids. CDR1 LNHDA and CDR2 SQIVND come from the germline V gene (reference sequence). Written as DNA, the CDR3 is TGTGCCAGTACAGAACAGGGGCACGACGAGCAGTACTTC. Amino acid sequence: CASTEQGHDEQYF.

This clone was recorded a few times. The chain has TRBV4-1 and TRBJ2-7, with D tentatively TRBD1 (6 bases). The CDR3 is 15 amino acids. V was pared by 4 bases and J by 3 bases, with 16 bases between. Looked up from germline, CDR1 is MGHRA and CDR2 is YSYEKL. In DNA form, the CDR3 reads TGCGCCAGCAGCCCAGAGAGACAGGTCCACTACGAGCAGTACTTC. Encoded protein: CASSPERQVHYEQYF.

The chain uses TRBV2 and TRBJ2-2; D gene uncertain. This CDR3 contains 13 residues. CDR1 is SNHLY, CDR2 FYNNEI, per germline. Trimming pared 0 bases from V and 7 bases from J, leaving 6 bases between. In nucleotides, the CDR3 is TGTGCCAGCAGTGAAGCGCAGCGCGGGGAGCTGTTTTTT. Its protein is CASSEAQRGELFF.

The V and J genes are TRBV6-2 or TRBV6-3 and TRBJ1-2; D uncertain. The V end lost 0 bases, the J end lost 3 bases, and 8 bases lay between the germline ends. Germline lookup yields CDR1 MNHEY and CDR2 SVGEGT. The CDR3 consists of 14 residues. CDR3 nucleotide sequence: TGTGCCAGCAGTTACTCGGAGGGATACTATGGCTACACCTTC. Translation gives CASSYSEGYYGYTF.

The J gene is TRBJ2-2, the V gene TRBV5-4; TRBD2 is a possible D gene (6 bases). The CDR3 consists of 16 residues. CDR1 and CDR2 (germline): SGHNT, YYREEE (reference sequence). The germline V and J ends were trimmed by 0 bases and 2 bases, with 11 bases remaining between them. CDR3 sequence reads: CASSLALAANTGELFF. CDR3 DNA: TGTGCCAGCAGCTTGGCACTAGCAGCTAACACCGGGGAGCTGTTTTTT.

This clone was recorded once. Here the CDR3 DNA reads TGCGCCAGCAGTGAGATACAGGGAAATGAAAAACTGTTTTTT. Residues: CASSEIQGNEKLFF. The chain links TRBV10-2 to TRBJ1-4; the D gene is possibly TRBD1 (6 bases). Germline V gene lookup returns CDR1 WSHSY and CDR2 SAAADI. V was trimmed by 2 bases and J by 5 bases, leaving 9 bases between them. The CDR3 sequence is 14 residues long.